This T cell receptor (beta chain) was captured by sequencing in a study of blood T cell repertoires in COVID-19. The CDR3 length is 15 residues. Germline loops: CDR1 SGHVS, CDR2 FQNEAQ. The junction had 7 bases not matched to a gene; V was cut back by 6 bases and J by 7 bases. The table came from immunoSEQ multiplex PCR; TCRdb's copy has only in-frame clones and leaves some out. In the table there are 250,000 to 350,000 clones, about 91% of which are singletons. This chain uses TRBV7-8 with TRBJ1-5; TRBD1 matches 12 bases. The origin of this receptor is a woman aged 25 to 39 who had recovered from COVID-19. The sample consisted of peripheral blood. Written as DNA, the CDR3 is TGTGCCAGCAGTTGGGACAGGGGGCAAGGGCAGCCCCAGCATTTT. It yields the protein CASSWDRGQGQPQHF.